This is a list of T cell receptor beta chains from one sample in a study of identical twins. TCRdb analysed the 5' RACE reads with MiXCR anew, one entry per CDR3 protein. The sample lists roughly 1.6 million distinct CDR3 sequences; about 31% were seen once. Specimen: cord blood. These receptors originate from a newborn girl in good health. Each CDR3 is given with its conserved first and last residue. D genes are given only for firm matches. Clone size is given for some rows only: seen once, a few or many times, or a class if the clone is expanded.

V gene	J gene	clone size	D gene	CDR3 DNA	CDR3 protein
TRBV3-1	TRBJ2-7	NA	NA	TGTGCCAGCAGCCAGACCAAAAATGAGCAGTACTTC	CASSQTKNEQYF
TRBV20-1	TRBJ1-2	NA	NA	TGCAGTGCTAGAGACGAATTAGGGCGGGGCTATGGCTACACCTTC	CSARDELGRGYGYTF
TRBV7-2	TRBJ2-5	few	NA	TGTGCCAGCAGCTTACAGGGTATAGGGCAAGAGACCCAGTACTTC	CASSLQGIGQETQYF
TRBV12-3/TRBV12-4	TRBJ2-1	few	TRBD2	TGTGCCAGCAGCGCCGGGACTAGCGGGAGGAGGGATGAGCAGTTCTTC	CASSAGTSGRRDEQFF
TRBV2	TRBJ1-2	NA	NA	TGTGCCAGCAGGGGGGACATAGCTAACTATGGCTACACCTTC	CASRGDIANYGYTF
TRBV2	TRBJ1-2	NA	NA	TGTGCCAGCAGTGACTCCAGAGGGTCGTCTAACTATGGCTACACCTTC	CASSDSRGSSNYGYTF
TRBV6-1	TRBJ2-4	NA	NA	TGTGCCAGCAGCGTGTCGGGGGCGGCCAAAAACATTCAGTACTTC	CASSVSGAAKNIQYF
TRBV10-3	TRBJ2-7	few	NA	TGTGCCACGGGGGACAGCTCCTACGAGCAGTACTTC	CATGDSSYEQYF
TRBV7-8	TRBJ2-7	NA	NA	TGTGCCAGCAGCTTACAGCAAACCTACGAGCAGTACTTC	CASSLQQTYEQYF
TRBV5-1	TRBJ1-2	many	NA	TGCGCCAGCAGCCTACAGCGTAACTATGGCTACACCTTC	CASSLQRNYGYTF
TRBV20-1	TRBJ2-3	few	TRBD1	TGCAGTGCCACCCGCGGACAGGGCACAGATACGCAGTATTTT	CSATRGQGTDTQYF
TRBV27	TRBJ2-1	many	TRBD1	TGTGCCAGCAGTTCCCCGGACAGGTACAATGAGCAGTTCTTC	CASSSPDRYNEQFF
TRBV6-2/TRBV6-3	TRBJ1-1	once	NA	TGTGCCAGCAGTTTTGCAGGGGTGAGGACTGAAGCTTTCTTT	CASSFAGVRTEAFF
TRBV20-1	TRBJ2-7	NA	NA	TGCAGTGCTAAATCTAGCGACTACGAGCAGTACTTC	CSAKSSDYEQYF
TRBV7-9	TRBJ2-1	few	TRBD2	TGTGCCAGCAGCGCACTAGCGGGTCGAACTAATGAGCAGTTCTTC	CASSALAGRTNEQFF
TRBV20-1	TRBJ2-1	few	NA	TGCAGTGCTAGCAACTACAATGAGCAGTTCTTC	CSASNYNEQFF
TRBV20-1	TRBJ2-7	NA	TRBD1	TGCAGTGCTAGAGCACAGGGGTTCGAGCAGTACTTC	CSARAQGFEQYF
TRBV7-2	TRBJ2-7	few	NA	TGTGCCAGCAGCCTAGTTTATACGGGCAATGAGCAGTACTTC	CASSLVYTGNEQYF
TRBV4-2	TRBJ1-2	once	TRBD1	TGTGCCAGCAACCAAGTTTTACAGGGGCCCTACTATGGCTACACCTTC	CASNQVLQGPYYGYTF
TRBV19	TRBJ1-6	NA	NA	TGTGCCAGTAGTATTCGATGGGATTCACCCCTCCACTTT	CASSIRWDSPLHF
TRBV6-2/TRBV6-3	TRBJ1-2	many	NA	TGTGCCAGCAGTTACTCTGCGACAGGCAACTATGGCTACACCTTC	CASSYSATGNYGYTF
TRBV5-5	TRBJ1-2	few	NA	TGTGCCAGCAGCCTTGGGGACCTGCGGGGCTACACCTTC	CASSLGDLRGYTF
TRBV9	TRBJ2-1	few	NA	TGTGCCAGCAGCGGTCTAGCCCCTGGGGGGTTCACCTACAATGAGCAGTTCTTC	CASSGLAPGGFTYNEQFF
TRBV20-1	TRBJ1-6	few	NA	TGCAGTGCCTCAAACCCGACCAGAAATTCACCCCTCCACTTT	CSASNPTRNSPLHF